The sequence of this TCR beta chain was determined in a study of CXCR3-negative and CXCR3-positive naive CD8 T cells. Study-wide background: The total count of TRB reads reached around 130 million, and each library contributed about 1.5 +/- 0.3 million. Study-wide results and caveats: Diversity proved comparably high across both naive subsets and much lower in memory CD8+ cells.

A note on this clonotype: The antigen is not known.

The CDR3 length is 16 residues. Germline CDR1 and CDR2: MGHRA and YSYEKL. With UMI labels, 5' RACE was used to prepare the TRB cDNA libraries. TCRdb re-called the 5' RACE reads and gives one entry per CDR3 protein, without DNA. The specimen's table records over 40,000 distinct CDR3 sequences. The TCR comes from a human donor in good health. Some clones in this sample may be carry-over from other donors' samples. The V and J genes are TRBV4-1 and TRBJ2-5. The sequenced sample consisted of naive CXCR3- CD8+ T cells from blood. Documented subset: CD45RO-CCR7+CD27+CD95- naive CD8+ T cells lacking CXCR3 (TNR3-). CDR3 protein: CASSQEAETYQETQYF.